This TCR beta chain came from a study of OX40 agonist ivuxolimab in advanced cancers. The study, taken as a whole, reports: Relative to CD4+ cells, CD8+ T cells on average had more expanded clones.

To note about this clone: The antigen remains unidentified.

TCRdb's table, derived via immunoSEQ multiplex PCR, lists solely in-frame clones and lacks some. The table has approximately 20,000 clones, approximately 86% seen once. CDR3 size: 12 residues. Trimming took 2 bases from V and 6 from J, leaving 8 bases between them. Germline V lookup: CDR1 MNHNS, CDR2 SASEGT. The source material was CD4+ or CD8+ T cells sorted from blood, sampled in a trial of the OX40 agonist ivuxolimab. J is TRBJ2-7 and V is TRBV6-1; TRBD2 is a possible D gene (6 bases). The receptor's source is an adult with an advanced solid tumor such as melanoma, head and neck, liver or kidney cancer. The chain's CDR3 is CASSEWRAEQYF. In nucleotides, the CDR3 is TGTGCCAGCAGTGAATGGAGGGCCGAGCAGTACTTC.